These 30 T cell receptor beta chains share one sample of origin, sequenced in a study of blood T cell repertoires in COVID-19. Repertoires were generated with immunoSEQ multiplex PCR, while TCRdb's copy carries only in-frame clones and drops some. The sample lists 200,000 to 250,000 clones, nearly 90% occurring once. The sequenced sample consisted of PBMCs or T cells enriched from blood (not recorded which). The origin of the receptors is a man aged 25-45 years who had been exposed to COVID-19.

V usage is TRBV3-1 (or the pseudogene TRBV3-2) and J usage is TRBJ2-7, with D possibly TRBD2 on 5 matching bases. Germline CDR1 and CDR2: LGHDT and YNNKEL (reference sequence). Trimming stripped 1 base from V and 3 bases from J, with 13 bases between. The CDR3 runs 15 residues. Here the CDR3 reads CASSQVPTGFYEQYF. DNA for the CDR3: TGTGCCAGCAGCCAAGTGCCCACGGGATTCTACGAGCAGTACTTC.

The chain recombines TRBV3-1 (or the pseudogene TRBV3-2) with TRBJ2-5, with D perhaps matching TRBD2 (5 bases). The CDR3 extends over 12 amino acids. Germline V lookup: CDR1 LGHDT, CDR2 YNNKEL (reference sequence). Trimming took 1 base from V and 13 from J, leaving 13 bases between them. CDR3 sequence: CASSQGDTSWYF. The CDR3 DNA is TGTGCCAGCAGCCAAGGCGACACTAGTTGGTACTTC.

The CDR3 protein is CASSSGETQYF. The CDR3 bases are TGTGCCAGCAGCTCGGGGGAGACCCAGTACTTC. The gene calls are TRBV11-3 and TRBJ2-5, with a weak D call TRBD2 (5 bases). The CDR3 contains 11 residues. Germline-derived CDR1 and CDR2 are SGHNT and YENEEA. V dropped 4 bases and J dropped 5 bases, with 5 bases sitting between them.

This chain joins TRBV4-3 and TRBJ1-5; a possible D gene is TRBD1 (6 bases). V was trimmed by 0 bases and J by 4 bases, leaving 13 bases between them. The length of the CDR3 is 16 residues. Germline loops: CDR1 LGHNA, CDR2 YSLEER. The CDR3 DNA reads TGCGCCAGCAGCCAAGATCTCAGGGGCCAAAATCAGCCCCAGCATTTT. Translation gives CASSQDLRGQNQPQHF.

The V gene is TRBV2, the J gene TRBJ2-7, with no clear D. V dropped 7 bases and J dropped 3 bases, with 13 bases sitting between them. The CDR3 totals 13 residues. Germline V CDR1 and CDR2: SNHLY, FYNNEI. The CDR3 loop is CASTSRLFYEQYF. The CDR3 bases are TGTGCCAGCACCTCCCGCCTATTCTACGAGCAGTACTTC. Complete variable domain (other parts from reference TRBV2 and TRBJ2-7): EPEVTQTPSHQVTQMGQEVILRCVPISNHLYFYWYRQILGQKVEFLVSFYNNEISEKSEIFDDQFSVERPDGSNFTLKIRSTKLEDSAMYFCASTSRLFYEQYFGPGTRLTVT.

The chain has TRBV6-5 and TRBJ1-3, with D perhaps TRBD1 (5 bases). This CDR3 has 15 amino acids. Germline CDR1 MNHEY, CDR2 SVGAGI. V lost 8 bases, J lost 0 bases, and 14 bases lay in between. CDR3 sequence: CASLTASSSGNTIYF. CDR3 nucleotide sequence: TGTGCCAGCCTGACAGCCTCAAGCTCTGGAAACACCATATATTTT.

This clone is a singleton in its sample. The rearrangement joins TRBV5-4 to TRBJ1-3; 9 positions agree with TRBD1. Germline loops: CDR1 SGHNT, CDR2 YYREEE (reference sequence). There are 16 residues in the CDR3. Trimming removed 4 bases from V and 2 bases from J; junction bases left unmatched: 7. CDR3 nucleotide sequence: TGTGCCAGCAGCAGGGAGACAGGGGGACCTGGAAACACCATATATTTT. Translating gives CASSRETGGPGNTIYF.

This clone was observed a single time. V usage is TRBV5-4 and J usage is TRBJ1-3; D is ambiguous. Looked up from germline, CDR1 is SGHNT and CDR2 is YYREEE (reference sequence). Trimming shortened V by 2 bases and J by 3 bases, and 24 bases separated the two germline ends. There are 19 residues in the CDR3. CDR3 residues: CASSFGGRDLGIFGNTIYF. The CDR3 DNA reads as TGTGCCAGCAGCTTTGGAGGTCGGGATTTGGGCATATTTGGAAACACCATATATTTT.

This chain links TRBV4-1 with TRBJ1-5, with D perhaps TRBD1 (6 bases). This CDR3 is built from 14 residues. From germline, CDR1 is MGHRA and CDR2 YSYEKL. V shed 4 bases and J shed 6 bases, with 13 bases lying between them. The CDR3: CASSPGNRAQPQHF. The CDR3, as DNA: TGCGCCAGCAGCCCTGGAAACAGGGCTCAGCCCCAGCATTTT.

A single count supports this clone. This sequence joins TRBV21-1 and TRBJ2-3; TRBD1 is the table's D call, not checked against the DNA. TRBV21-1 is given as a pseudogene. The CDR3 loop spans 11 amino acids. The CDR3 region has the DNA TGTGCCAGCAGCCATCCAGATACGCAGTATTTT. Protein sequence: CASSHPDTQYF.

The genes are TRBV20-1 and TRBJ2-5, with D possibly being TRBD2 (7 bases). Trimming took off 3 bases at V and 2 bases at J, with 16 bases between the two ends. Germline V lookup: CDR1 DFQATT, CDR2 SNEGSKA (reference sequence). The CDR3 contains 15 residues. CDR3 sequence: CSASSSGDIQETQYF. The CDR3 coding sequence is TGCAGTGCTAGTAGCAGCGGGGACATACAAGAGACCCAGTACTTC.

V gene TRBV28 combines with J gene TRBJ1-1; no clear D gene. This CDR3 is 11 amino acids long. The V and J ends lost 7 bases and 8 bases respectively, with 11 bases between them. Per germline, CDR1 MDHEN and CDR2 SYDVKM. The DNA of the CDR3 is TGTGCCAGCACCCCACTAAAAGAAGCTTTCTTT. Protein sequence: CASTPLKEAFF.

This chain uses TRBV5-4 with TRBJ2-5; 7 bases fit TRBD2. Trimming at V came to 2 bases and at J to 5 bases, leaving 3 bases not matched to a gene. The V gene's germline CDR1 is SGHNT and CDR2 YYREEE (reference sequence). The CDR3 has 13 amino acids. CDR3 nucleotides: TGTGCCAGCAGCTTCACAGCGGGGGAGACCCAGTACTTC. This sequence encodes CASSFTAGETQYF.

V is TRBV4-2 and J is TRBJ1-2; 8 positions agree with TRBD1. The CDR3 consists of 14 residues. The J segment lost 3 bases and the V segment lost 1 base, leaving 1 base of the junction unmatched. Germline V gene lookup returns CDR1 LGHNA and CDR2 YNFKEQ. This chain's CDR3 is CASSQAGQDYGYTF. In DNA, the CDR3 is TGTGCCAGCAGCCAAGCGGGACAGGACTATGGCTACACCTTC.

The chain carries TRBV19 and TRBJ2-4, with a weak D call TRBD2 (5 bases). Between the trimmed V and J ends, which lost 7 bases and 3 bases, there was a span of 16 bases. There are 15 residues in the CDR3. The germline V gene encodes CDR1 LNHDA and CDR2 SQIVND (reference sequence). For the CDR3, the DNA is TGTGCCAGTACCCCCACGAAAGGGAGCAAAAACATTCAGTACTTC. Protein: CASTPTKGSKNIQYF. The variable domain in full, completed from reference TRBV19 and TRBJ2-4, reads DGGITQSPKYLFRKEGQNVTLSCEQNLNHDAMYWYRQDPGQGLRLIYYSQIVNDFQKGDIAEGYSVSREKKESFPLTVTSAQKNPTAFYLCASTPTKGSKNIQYFGAGTRLSVL.

V usage is TRBV7-7 and J usage is TRBJ2-1; 7 nucleotides agree with TRBD2. V lost 5 bases and J lost 7; bases outside the gene matches: 11. The CDR3 runs 15 residues. In germline, CDR1 is SSHAT, CDR2 FNYEAQ (reference sequence). For the CDR3, the DNA is TGTGCCAGCAGCCCTCAGCGGGGACCCGGGAATGAGCAGTTCTTC. Encoded protein: CASSPQRGPGNEQFF. Variable domain in full (rest from reference TRBV7-7 and TRBJ2-1): GAGVSQSPRYKVTKRGQDVTLRCDPISSHATLYWYQQALGQGPEFLTYFNYEAQPDKSGLPSDRFSAERPEGSISTLTIQRTEQRDSAMYRCASSPQRGPGNEQFFGPGTRLTVL.

This clone was counted only a few times. V gene TRBV5-8 combines with J gene TRBJ2-2; 8 nucleotides align to TRBD1. The CDR3 contains 16 residues. CDR1 SGHTS and CDR2 YDEGEE come from the germline V gene. V was clipped by 4 bases and J by 4 bases; unmatched bases: 9. CDR3 region: CASSGGLDRATGELFF. CDR3 bases: TGTGCCAGCAGCGGGGGATTGGACAGGGCCACCGGGGAGCTGTTTTTT.

In this sample, this clone turned up once. J is TRBJ1-2 and V is TRBV10-3; TRBD1 agrees at 8 bases. The CDR3 has 16 amino acids. Looked up from germline, CDR1 is ENHRY and CDR2 is SYGVKD. The V segment lost 3 bases and the J segment 3 bases; nucleotides outside the gene matches: 9. The CDR3 here is CAISDSTGTGHYGYTF. DNA for the CDR3: TGTGCCATCAGTGATTCCACCGGGACAGGCCACTATGGCTACACCTTC.

V is TRBV6-5 and J is TRBJ1-4, with a tentative D call TRBD1 (6 bases). The CDR3 contains 15 residues. The V end lost 2 bases, the J end lost 4 bases, and 11 bases lay between the germline ends. CDR1 is MNHEY, CDR2 SVGAGI, per germline. The CDR3 region has the DNA TGTGCCAGCAGTTACCCAGAGGGGGATAATGAAAAACTGTTTTTT. It specifies CASSYPEGDNEKLFF.

The rearrangement joins TRBV5-1 to TRBJ2-7; possible D gene TRBD1, 5 bases. Trimming pared 5 bases from V and 0 bases from J, leaving 15 bases between. Germline V gene sequence: CDR1 SGHRS, CDR2 YFSETQ. The CDR3 totals 15 residues. The CDR3 region has the DNA TGCGCCAGCAGACATCCGACAGCGAGCTCCTACGAGCAGTACTTC. Amino acids: CASRHPTASSYEQYF.

The chain recombines TRBV5-4 with TRBJ1-2; TRBD1 matches 7 bases. The CDR3 length is 14 residues. With V trimmed by 6 bases and J by 0 bases, 5 bases remained unmatched. Per germline, CDR1 SGHNT and CDR2 YYREEE (reference sequence). CDR3 region: CASTPGQTNYGYTF. The CDR3 DNA follows: TGTGCCAGCACCCCGGGACAGACTAACTATGGCTACACCTTC.

The gene calls are TRBV2 and TRBJ2-1; D is possibly TRBD1 (6 bases). Germline CDR1 SNHLY, CDR2 FYNNEI. Trimming removed 10 bases at V and 7 bases at J, with 17 bases between. The CDR3 extends over 13 amino acids. DNA of the CDR3: TGTGCCACCGGACGGGACAACCGGAATGAGCAGTTCTTC. The encoded protein is CATGRDNRNEQFF. The complete variable domain, with remaining parts taken from reference TRBV2 and TRBJ2-1, reads EPEVTQTPSHQVTQMGQEVILRCVPISNHLYFYWYRQILGQKVEFLVSFYNNEISEKSEIFDDQFSVERPDGSNFTLKIRSTKLEDSAMYFCATGRDNRNEQFFGPGTRLTVL.

This sequence joins TRBV11-1 and TRBJ2-1, with 7 bases aligning to TRBD1. V trimming: 0 bases; J trimming: 4 bases; junction bases outside the gene matches: 6. This CDR3 has 16 amino acids. CDR1 is SGHAT and CDR2 is FQDESV in the germline V gene (reference sequence). In nucleotides, the CDR3 is TGTGCCAGCAGCTTAGCGCTAACAGGGGATTACAATGAGCAGTTCTTC. Amino acids: CASSLALTGDYNEQFF.

CDR3 in amino acids: CASSSRDRGGNTIYF. The CDR3 nucleotides read TGTGCCAGTAGTTCGCGGGACAGGGGTGGAAACACCATATATTTT. The genes are TRBV19 and TRBJ1-3; 10 positions agree with TRBD1. Germline V gives CDR1 LNHDA, CDR2 SQIVND (reference sequence). V shed 5 bases and J 3 bases; nucleotides not matched to a gene: 4. This CDR3 region has 15 residues.

The rearrangement uses TRBV3-1 (or the pseudogene TRBV3-2) and TRBJ1-3; TRBD1 might be the D (6 bases). Germline V CDR1 and CDR2: LGHDT, YNNKEL (reference sequence). The length of the CDR3 is 16 residues. With 4 bases removed from V and 0 bases from J, the gap between germline ends came to 13 bases. The CDR3 DNA is TGTGCCAGCAGCCGCGGGGGGGCTAACTCTGGAAACACCATATATTTT. It codes for CASSRGGANSGNTIYF.

The chain employs TRBV27 and TRBJ1-6; D gene unclear. The CDR3 has 17 residues. Germline CDR1 MNHEY, CDR2 SMNVEV (reference sequence). V was shortened by 1 base and J by 1 base, with 11 bases between the two germline ends. For the CDR3, the DNA is TGTGCCAGCAGTTTATGGGCACCGGGGTCCTATAATTCACCCCTCCACTTT. As protein: CASSLWAPGSYNSPLHF.

The chain carries TRBV5-1 and TRBJ1-2, with 9 bases identical to TRBD1. The CDR3 covers 19 residues. Germline-derived CDR1 and CDR2 are SGHRS and YFSETQ. The ends lost 3 bases at V and 2 bases at J; junction bases unmatched: 17. The CDR3 spells CASSWGSGTGIGANYGYTF. The CDR3, as DNA: TGCGCCAGCAGCTGGGGCTCCGGGACAGGGATTGGGGCAAACTATGGCTACACCTTC.

The V gene is TRBV7-8, the J gene TRBJ2-1; TRBD2 is a possible D gene (5 bases). The germline CDR1 and CDR2 sequences are SGHVS and FQNEAQ. The CDR3 consists of 17 residues. The V and J ends lost 6 bases and 0 bases respectively, with 18 bases between them. This CDR3 is CASRTSIRESSYNEQFF. The CDR3 bases are TGTGCCAGCAGGACGAGTATCCGGGAAAGCTCCTACAATGAGCAGTTCTTC.

The rearrangement links TRBV9 to TRBJ2-7; a weak D match, TRBD1 (6 bases). The CDR3 has 14 residues. Looked up from germline, CDR1 is SGDLS and CDR2 is YYNGEE. Trimming pared 3 bases from V and 4 bases from J, leaving 14 bases between. In nucleotides, the CDR3 is TGTGCCAGCAGCGAGACAGGCCAAGTATACGAGCAGTACTTC. It encodes CASSETGQVYEQYF. The full variable domain, rest sourced from reference TRBV9 and TRBJ2-7, is DSGVTQTPKHLITATGQRVTLRCSPRSGDLSVYWYQQSLDQGLQFLIQYYNGEERAKGNILERFSAQQFPDLHSELNLSSLELGDSALYFCASSETGQVYEQYFGPGTRLTVT.

The J gene is TRBJ1-1, the V gene TRBV5-1; no clear D. CDR3 length: 14 residues. Germline V lookup: CDR1 SGHRS, CDR2 YFSETQ. The V end lost 4 bases, the J end lost 1 base, and 11 bases lay between the germline ends. Here the CDR3 DNA reads TGCGCCAGCAGCCTAAGACCAGGGAACACTGAAGCTTTCTTT. Amino acid sequence: CASSLRPGNTEAFF.